Each of the 11 T cell receptor beta chains below was sequenced from the same sample in a study of cytotoxic CD8 clonotypes in ibrutinib-treated CLL. Assay: immunoSEQ multiplex PCR; the TCRdb copy retains only in-frame clones and omits some. The sample includes over 150,000 clones, roughly 72% of them seen just once. The material sequenced was PBMCs, taken after 24 months of ibrutinib treatment. These TCRs come from a human donor with chronic lymphocytic leukemia.

J is TRBJ1-1 and V is TRBV29-1; no clear D gene. The CDR3 sequence is 12 residues long. Trimming removed 4 bases from V and 1 base from J, with 7 bases in between. Looked up from germline, CDR1 is SQVTM and CDR2 is ANQGSEA. CDR3 DNA: TGCAGCGTTGCTCGTTCGAACACTGAAGCTTTCTTT. It codes for CSVARSNTEAFF.

This rearrangement joins TRBV7-8 to TRBJ2-1; 9 positions agree with TRBD2. This CDR3 spans 12 amino acids. CDR1 is SGHVS and CDR2 is FQNEAQ in the germline V gene. The V segment lost 5 bases and the J segment 9 bases; nucleotides outside the gene matches: 2. The DNA of the CDR3 is TGTGCCAGCAGCCATAGCGGGGGTGAGCAGTTCTTC. It is translated as CASSHSGGEQFF.

The rearrangement uses TRBV7-9 and TRBJ1-1, with D possibly matching TRBD1 (6 bases). Trimming shortened V by 2 bases and J by 9 bases, and 16 bases separated the two germline ends. Per germline, CDR1 SEHNR and CDR2 FQNEAQ (reference sequence). This CDR3 has 14 residues. CDR3 residues: CASSLSTTGLQAFF. The CDR3 region has the DNA TGTGCCAGCAGCTTATCAACGACAGGTTTACAAGCTTTCTTT.

The chain recombines TRBV18 with TRBJ2-1; D gene unclear. Germline V lookup: CDR1 KGHSH, CDR2 LQKENI. V was trimmed by 3 bases and J by 4 bases, leaving 7 bases between them. This CDR3 comprises 13 residues. In DNA, the CDR3 is TGTGCCAGCTCACCTAGCAGGTACAATGAGCAGTTCTTC. Encoded protein: CASSPSRYNEQFF.

This clone came up a few times. The chain uses TRBV4-1 and TRBJ2-3, with D tentatively TRBD2 (5 bases). V lost 5 bases to trimming and J lost 2 bases, with 14 bases between them. Germline loops: CDR1 MGHRA, CDR2 YSYEKL. This CDR3 is built from 15 residues. CDR3 loop: CASSIRLSATDTQYF. As DNA, the CDR3 is TGCGCCAGCAGCATCCGACTATCCGCCACAGATACGCAGTATTTT.

The chain combines TRBV13 with TRBJ2-3; unclear D gene. The CDR3 sequence is 12 residues long. Trimming removed 4 bases from V and 6 bases from J, with 8 bases in between. The V gene's germline CDR1 is PRHDT and CDR2 FYEKMQ (reference sequence). This CDR3 is CASSSRYDTQYF. As DNA, the CDR3 is TGTGCCAGCAGCTCTCGTTATGATACGCAGTATTTT.

The V and J genes are TRBV15 and TRBJ2-1, with TRBD2 identical over 14 bases. This CDR3 is 19 amino acids long. Trimming at V came to 2 bases and at J to 2 bases, leaving 8 bases not matched to a gene. The germline V gene has CDR1 LNHNV and CDR2 YYDKDF (reference sequence). CDR3 amino acids: CATSRLGLAGGGTYNEQFF. For the CDR3, the DNA is TGTGCCACCAGCAGACTTGGACTAGCGGGAGGCGGGACCTACAATGAGCAGTTCTTC.

The gene calls are TRBV7-9 and TRBJ2-3; no reliable D call. Germline V gene sequence: CDR1 SEHNR, CDR2 FQNEAQ (reference sequence). Trimming stripped 5 bases from V and 3 bases from J, with 15 bases between. The CDR3 is 15 residues long. CDR3 region: CASSGTDQTTDTQYF. The CDR3 DNA sequence: TGTGCCAGCAGCGGAACGGACCAAACTACAGATACGCAGTATTTT.

Of note for this clone: Other DNA sequences within the sample encode an identical CDR3. The rearrangement uses TRBV5-1 and TRBJ2-5, with D possibly being TRBD1 (6 bases). V shed 4 bases and J shed 0 bases, with 16 bases lying between them. This CDR3 is 16 amino acids long. Germline assignment: CDR1 SGHRS and CDR2 YFSETQ. The CDR3 DNA is TGCGCCAGCAGCCGAGCCTCAGGGGCGTACCAAGAGACCCAGTACTTC. This gives the protein CASSRASGAYQETQYF.

The count of this clone is one. V is TRBV19 and J is TRBJ1-5; D remains unclear. Germline-derived CDR1 and CDR2 are LNHDA and SQIVND (reference sequence). V was pared by 4 bases and J by 6 bases, with 13 bases between. The CDR3 contains 14 residues. As DNA, the CDR3 is TGTGCCAGTAGTAAAGAGGGCTGGGGTCAGCCCCAGCATTTT. This translates into CASSKEGWGQPQHF. Using reference TRBV19 and TRBJ1-5 for the parts outside the CDR3, the full variable domain is DGGITQSPKYLFRKEGQNVTLSCEQNLNHDAMYWYRQDPGQGLRLIYYSQIVNDFQKGDIAEGYSVSREKKESFPLTVTSAQKNPTAFYLCASSKEGWGQPQHFGDGTRLSIL.

This clone was counted only a few times. This CDR3 is CASSLSAGPGELFF. CDR3 DNA sequence: TGTGCCAGCAGCTTATCGGCGGGACCCGGGGAGCTGTTTTTT. The chain carries TRBV11-1 and TRBJ2-2; D is possibly TRBD2 (6 bases). V was trimmed by 2 bases and J by 6 bases, leaving 10 bases between them. There are 14 residues in the CDR3. Germline values: CDR1 SGHAT, CDR2 FQDESV (reference sequence).